The entry below describes one T cell receptor beta chain. The sample originates from a study of blood T cell repertoires in COVID-19. TCRdb keeps only in-frame clones here, not all; method: immunoSEQ multiplex PCR. The data show 320,000 or so clones, with about 88% seen just once and under 1.3% held by the top ten. Germline V gives CDR1 WNHNN, CDR2 SYGVQD (reference sequence). This CDR3 is built from 13 residues. Trimming took off 7 bases at V and 8 bases at J, with 17 bases between the two ends. The sequenced sample consisted of PBMCs or T cells enriched from blood (not recorded which). This clonotype originated in a woman under 40 who had recovered from COVID-19. This chain uses TRBV10-1 with TRBJ1-1; D is possibly TRBD1 (5 bases). The CDR3 DNA follows: TGCGCCAGCACTGTGCCCAGGGTATGGGAAGCTTTCTTT. Its protein is CASTVPRVWEAFF.